This TCR beta chain originates from a study of sequential checkpoint blockade in melanoma. Overall study findings and caveats: Rising tumor T-cell fraction and clonality meant about 30 times likelier benefit.

Measured with immunoSEQ multiplex PCR; TCRdb has only the in-frame clones, and not every one. Here the sample spans around 4,000 clones, roughly 19% being singletons. This clone has a count of ten or more. The antigen is unknown. The treatment here: randomized to nivolumab then ipilimumab (arm A) or the reverse (arm B). DNA-damaging chemotherapy had not been given to any patient beforehand. From germline, CDR1 is SGDLS and CDR2 YYNGEE. V gave up 3 bases and J gave up 1 base, with 13 bases separating them. CDR3 length: 15 amino acids. The chain is built from TRBV9 and TRBJ1-1, with D maybe TRBD1 (6 bases). This sample comprised tumor tissue (inferred from file names), obtained from a patient given nivolumab and ipilimumab in sequence. The source of this sequence is a human donor with melanoma. This CDR3 reads CASSAGVLGNTEAFF. Written as DNA, the CDR3 is TGTGCCAGCAGCGCAGGGGTCTTGGGGAACACTGAAGCTTTCTTT.